A selection of T cell receptor beta chains follows, all from one sample in a study of blood T cell repertoires in COVID-19. Measured with immunoSEQ multiplex PCR; TCRdb has only the in-frame clones, and not every one. The sample gives tens of thousands of clones, about 90% of which show up once; 6.7% is in the top ten. Material: peripheral blood. Receptors were obtained from a man between 18 and 29 years old with COVID-19, enrolled during active disease. Each CDR3 is given with its conserved first and last residue. D genes are given only for firm matches. Clone size is not always given. Where it is, it says once, few, many or a class for expanded clones.

CDR3 protein: CASTTGVGGTEAFF
CDR3 DNA: TGTGCCAGTACTACAGGGGTCGGCGGCACTGAAGCTTTCTTT
J gene: TRBJ1-1
CDR3 length: 14
D gene: TRBD1
clone size: NA
V gene: TRBV19

CDR3 protein: CSASEGPAYEQYF
CDR3 DNA: TGCAGTGCTAGTGAGGGGCCCGCCTACGAGCAGTACTTC
J gene: TRBJ2-7
CDR3 length: 13
D gene: NA
clone size: once
V gene: TRBV20-1

CDR3 protein: CASSYNGSPYEQYF
CDR3 DNA: TGCGCCAGCAGCTACAACGGGAGCCCCTACGAGCAGTACTTC
J gene: TRBJ2-7
CDR3 length: 14
D gene: NA
clone size: NA
V gene: TRBV5-1

CDR3 protein: CASSSQGGAEQFF
CDR3 DNA: TGTGCCAGCAGTTCCCAAGGCGGAGCTGAGCAGTTCTTC
J gene: TRBJ2-1
CDR3 length: 13
D gene: NA
clone size: NA
V gene: TRBV27

CDR3 protein: CASSSLGGTDTQYF
CDR3 DNA: TGTGCCAGCAGCTCCCTCGGGGGGACAGATACGCAGTATTTT
J gene: TRBJ2-3
CDR3 length: 14
D gene: TRBD2
clone size: NA
V gene: TRBV28

CDR3 protein: CASSAGLGGYNEQFF
CDR3 DNA: TGTGCCAGCAGCGCCGGACTAGGGGGATACAATGAGCAGTTCTTC
J gene: TRBJ2-1
CDR3 length: 15
D gene: NA
clone size: NA
V gene: TRBV11-2

CDR3 protein: CASRSRTSYNEQFF
CDR3 DNA: TGTGCCAGCAGATCCCGGACTAGCTACAATGAGCAGTTCTTC
J gene: TRBJ2-1
CDR3 length: 14
D gene: TRBD2
clone size: NA
V gene: TRBV11-2

CDR3 protein: CASSLISGSWNEQFF
CDR3 DNA: TGTGCCAGCAGCTTGATTAGCGGGAGCTGGAATGAGCAGTTCTTC
J gene: TRBJ2-1
CDR3 length: 15
D gene: TRBD2
clone size: NA
V gene: TRBV5-4

CDR3 protein: CASNPRGRASYEQYF
CDR3 DNA: TGTGCCAGCAATCCCCGCGGGAGGGCCTCCTACGAGCAGTACTTC
J gene: TRBJ2-7
CDR3 length: 15
D gene: TRBD2
clone size: NA
V gene: TRBV28

CDR3 protein: CASSPPPDRARYTGELFF
CDR3 DNA: TGTGCCAGCAGTCCTCCCCCCGACAGGGCAAGATACACCGGGGAGCTGTTTTTT
J gene: TRBJ2-2
CDR3 length: 18
D gene: TRBD1
clone size: NA
V gene: TRBV28

CDR3 protein: CAISVRLAGGQSTDTQYF
CDR3 DNA: TGTGCCATCAGTGTTAGACTAGCGGGAGGCCAGAGCACAGATACGCAGTATTTT
J gene: TRBJ2-3
CDR3 length: 18
D gene: TRBD2
clone size: once
V gene: TRBV10-3

CDR3 protein: CASSAQAGNQPQHF
CDR3 DNA: TGTGCCAGCAGTGCCCAAGCGGGCAATCAGCCCCAGCATTTT
J gene: TRBJ1-5
CDR3 length: 14
D gene: NA
clone size: NA
V gene: TRBV6-4

CDR3 protein: CASSLLAGGHTGELFF
CDR3 DNA: TGTGCCAGCAGTTTACTAGCGGGAGGGCACACCGGGGAGCTGTTTTTT
J gene: TRBJ2-2
CDR3 length: 16
D gene: TRBD2
clone size: once
V gene: TRBV6-5

CDR3 protein: CASSLDFYEQYF
CDR3 DNA: TGTGCCAGCAGCCTCGACTTCTACGAGCAGTACTTC
J gene: TRBJ2-7
CDR3 length: 12
D gene: NA
clone size: once
V gene: TRBV12-3/TRBV12-4

CDR3 protein: CASSVGGITDTQYF
CDR3 DNA: TGTGCCAGCAGCGTAGGCGGGATCACAGATACGCAGTATTTT
J gene: TRBJ2-3
CDR3 length: 14
D gene: NA
clone size: NA
V gene: TRBV9

CDR3 protein: CASSPDDGIFAEAFF
CDR3 DNA: TGTGCCAGCAGCCCCGACGACGGGATCTTCGCTGAAGCTTTCTTT
J gene: TRBJ1-1
CDR3 length: 15
D gene: NA
clone size: once
V gene: TRBV3-1/TRBV3-2

CDR3 protein: CASSQSPNSHTQYF
CDR3 DNA: TGTGCCAGCAGCCAATCACCAAACTCGCATACGCAGTATTTT
J gene: TRBJ2-3
CDR3 length: 14
D gene: NA
clone size: NA
V gene: TRBV3-1/TRBV3-2